The 11 T cell receptor beta chains below all came from one sample that was sequenced in a study of cytomegalovirus exposure and HLA in healthy donors. A multiplex PCR was run with 60 Vbeta primers and 13 Jbeta primers. Repertoires were generated with immunoSEQ multiplex PCR, while TCRdb's copy carries only in-frame clones and drops some. The sample lists about 62,000 clones, around 87% occurring once. Specimen: PBMCs. These receptor sequences come from a man in his late teens or twenties in good health and CMV-seronegative.

The chain uses TRBV30 and TRBJ2-7; 9 bases are a match to TRBD1. This CDR3 comprises 13 residues. The germline CDR1 and CDR2 sequences are GTSNPN and SVGIG (reference sequence). V lost 5 bases to trimming and J lost 2 bases; unmatched junction nucleotides: 4. CDR3 residues: CAWATGGPYEQYF. CDR3 in DNA: TGTGCCTGGGCCACAGGGGGCCCCTACGAGCAGTACTTC.

The chain combines TRBV6-5 with TRBJ1-2; 8 bases map to TRBD1. Germline values: CDR1 MNHEY, CDR2 SVGAGI. Trimming cost V 4 bases and J 8 bases; bases outside gene matches: 6. This CDR3 is built from 13 residues. The CDR3 is CASSLDRGYGYTF. The CDR3, as DNA: TGTGCCAGCAGTTTAGACAGGGGATACGGCTACACCTTC.

V and J are TRBV6-1 and TRBJ1-5, with D possibly being TRBD1 (5 bases). Deletions cut 2 bases from V and 6 bases from J, with 14 bases between. The CDR3 loop spans 15 amino acids. The germline gives CDR1 MNHNS, CDR2 SASEGT. The CDR3 loop reads CASSELQQGGQPQHF. The DNA for the CDR3 is TGTGCCAGCAGTGAATTGCAGCAGGGAGGTCAGCCCCAGCATTTT.

This clone turned up a few times. This chain uses TRBV28 with TRBJ1-2; D gene uncertain. With 3 bases removed from V and 2 bases from J, the gap between germline ends came to 7 bases. The CDR3 extends over 13 amino acids. Germline values: CDR1 MDHEN, CDR2 SYDVKM. CDR3 sequence: CASSFVTNYGYTF. The CDR3 bases are TGTGCCAGCAGTTTTGTCACAAACTATGGCTACACCTTC.

This chain joins TRBV5-8 and TRBJ2-2; D gene ambiguous. The CDR3 totals 12 residues. From germline, CDR1 is SGHTS and CDR2 YDEGEE. V lost 4 bases and J lost 7, with 8 bases in between. The CDR3 loop reads CASSLNGGELFF. The CDR3 nucleotides are TGTGCCAGCAGCCTGAACGGCGGGGAGCTGTTTTTT.

The V gene is TRBV29-1, the J gene TRBJ2-7, with unresolved D. CDR1 is SQVTM and CDR2 is ANQGSEA in the germline V gene. V gave up 3 bases and J gave up 2 bases, with 8 bases separating them. The CDR3 consists of 12 residues. CDR3 in DNA: TGCAGCGTTGACTACCCTCCCTACGAGCAGTACTTC. This sequence encodes CSVDYPPYEQYF.

V and J are TRBV6-5 and TRBJ2-7; TRBD1 agrees at 8 bases. Looked up from germline, CDR1 is MNHEY and CDR2 is SVGAGI. The CDR3 loop spans 14 amino acids. The V gene end was trimmed by 0 bases and the J gene end by 7 bases; junction bases not matched to a gene: 5. CDR3 loop: CASSYSQGAREQYF. CDR3 coding DNA: TGTGCCAGCAGTTACTCGCAGGGGGCAAGGGAGCAGTACTTC.

This clone was seen only once. In DNA, the CDR3 is TGTGCCATCAGTGCAGGACAGGGCTACGAGCAGTACTTC. Amino acid sequence: CAISAGQGYEQYF. The genes are TRBV10-3 and TRBJ2-7, with 8 bases that match TRBD1. CDR3 size: 13 residues. CDR1 and CDR2 (germline): ENHRY, SYGVKD. Trimming removed 4 bases from V and 3 bases from J; junction bases left unmatched: 2.

CDR3 DNA: TGTGCCAGCAGCCAAGATAGACCAGCGGGGGGGAACACCGGGGAGCTGTTTTTT. This gives the protein CASSQDRPAGGNTGELFF. The rearrangement joins TRBV14 to TRBJ2-2, with 9 nucleotides matching TRBD2. Germline CDR1 SGHDN, CDR2 FVKESK. The length of the CDR3 is 18 residues. V dropped 0 bases and J dropped 1; count of bases not matched to a gene: 6.

The CDR3 sequence is CASSLWSSGSETQYF. The CDR3 bases are TGTGCCAGCAGCTTATGGTCCAGCGGCTCAGAGACCCAGTACTTC. V is TRBV7-9 and J is TRBJ2-5, with a possible D match to TRBD2 (5 bases). Trimming cost V 2 bases and J 4 bases, with 14 bases left between them. Germline CDR1 is SEHNR and CDR2 is FQNEAQ (reference sequence). The CDR3 is 15 residues long. Full variable domain (missing parts from reference TRBV7-9 and TRBJ2-5): DTGVSQNPRHKITKRGQNVTFRCDPISEHNRLYWYRQTLGQGPEFLTYFQNEAQLEKSRLLSDRFSAERPKGSFSTLEIQRTEQGDSAMYLCASSLWSSGSETQYFGPGTRLLVL.

The V call is TRBV6-1, the J call TRBJ2-7, with 12 bases matching TRBD2. The CDR3 sequence is 15 residues long. With 1 base clipped from V and 3 bases from J, the junction kept 1 base outside the gene matches. Germline CDR1 and CDR2: MNHNS and SASEGT. CDR3 nucleotide sequence: TGTGCCAGCAGTGAAGAGACTAGCGGGGGCTACGAGCAGTACTTC. Protein: CASSEETSGGYEQYF.